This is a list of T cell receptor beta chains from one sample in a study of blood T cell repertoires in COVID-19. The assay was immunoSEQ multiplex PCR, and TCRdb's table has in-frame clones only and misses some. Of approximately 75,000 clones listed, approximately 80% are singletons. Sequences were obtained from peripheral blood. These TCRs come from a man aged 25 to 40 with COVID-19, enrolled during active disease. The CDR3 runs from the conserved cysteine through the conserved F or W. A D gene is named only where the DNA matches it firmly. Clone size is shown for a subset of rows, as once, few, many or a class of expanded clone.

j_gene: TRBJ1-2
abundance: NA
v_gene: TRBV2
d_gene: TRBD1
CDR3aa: CASRPGQGRGYGYTF
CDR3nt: TGTGCCAGCAGGCCCGGACAGGGCCGAGGCTATGGCTACACCTTC

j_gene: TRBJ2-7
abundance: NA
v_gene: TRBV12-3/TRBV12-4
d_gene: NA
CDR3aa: CASSETSSYEQYF
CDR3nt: TGTGCCAGCAGTGAGACTAGCTCCTACGAGCAGTACTTC

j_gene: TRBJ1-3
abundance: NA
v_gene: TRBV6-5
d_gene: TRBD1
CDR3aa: CASSQGQATGNTIYF
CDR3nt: TGTGCCAGCAGCCAGGGACAGGCGACGGGAAACACCATATATTTT

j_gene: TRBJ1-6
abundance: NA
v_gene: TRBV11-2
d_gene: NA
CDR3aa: CASRDTNSPLHF
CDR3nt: TGTGCCAGCCGGGATACAAATTCACCCCTCCACTTT

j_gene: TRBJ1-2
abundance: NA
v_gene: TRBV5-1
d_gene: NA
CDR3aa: CASSPQGYGYTF
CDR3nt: TGCGCCAGCAGCCCCCAGGGCTATGGCTACACCTTC

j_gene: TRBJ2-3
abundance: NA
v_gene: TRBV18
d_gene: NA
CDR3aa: CASSLRTDTQYF
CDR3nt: TGTGCCAGCTCACTCAGAACAGATACGCAGTATTTT

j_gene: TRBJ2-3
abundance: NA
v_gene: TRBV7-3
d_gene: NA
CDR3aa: CASSLTGSRVSTDTQYF
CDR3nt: TGTGCCAGCAGCTTAACGGGCTCGCGGGTGAGCACAGATACGCAGTATTTT

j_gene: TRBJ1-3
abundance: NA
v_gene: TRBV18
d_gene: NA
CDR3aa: CASSNQGSGNTIYF
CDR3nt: TGTGCCAGCTCCAACCAGGGCTCTGGAAACACCATATATTTT

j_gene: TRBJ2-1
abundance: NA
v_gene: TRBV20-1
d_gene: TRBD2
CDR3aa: CSASKTSGLGNEQFF
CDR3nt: TGCAGTGCTAGTAAAACTAGCGGACTGGGGAATGAGCAGTTCTTC

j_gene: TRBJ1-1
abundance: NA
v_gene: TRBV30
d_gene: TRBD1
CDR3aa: CAWETGANVMNTEAFF
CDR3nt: TGTGCCTGGGAGACAGGGGCTAATGTAATGAACACTGAAGCTTTCTTT

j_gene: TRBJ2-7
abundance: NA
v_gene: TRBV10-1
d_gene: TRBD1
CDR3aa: CASSETTGDEQYF
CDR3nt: TGCGCCAGCAGTGAGACAACAGGGGACGAGCAGTACTTC

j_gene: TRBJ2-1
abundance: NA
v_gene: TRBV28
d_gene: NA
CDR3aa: CASRRQSSYNEQFF
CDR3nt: TGTGCCAGCAGAAGACAGAGCTCCTACAATGAGCAGTTCTTC

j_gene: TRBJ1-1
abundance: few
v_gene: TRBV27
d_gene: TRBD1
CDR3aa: CASSWTGGGAGDTEAFF
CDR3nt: TGTGCCAGCAGTTGGACAGGAGGAGGAGCAGGGGACACTGAAGCTTTCTTT

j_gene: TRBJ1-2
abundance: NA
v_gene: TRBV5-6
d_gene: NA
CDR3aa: CASSLWQSDYGYTF
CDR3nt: TGTGCCAGCAGCTTGTGGCAGTCTGACTATGGCTACACCTTC

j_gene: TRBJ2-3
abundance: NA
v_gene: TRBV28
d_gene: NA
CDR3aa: CATRGGRWTDTQYF
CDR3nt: TGTGCCACAAGGGGGGGGCGATGGACAGATACGCAGTATTTT

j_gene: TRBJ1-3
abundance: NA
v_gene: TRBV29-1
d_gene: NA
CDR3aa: CSVILAGRPGNTIYF
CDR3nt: TGCAGCGTTATTTTAGCAGGGAGGCCTGGAAACACCATATATTTT

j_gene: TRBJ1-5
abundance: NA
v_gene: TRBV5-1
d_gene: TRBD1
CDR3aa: CASSPETGHNQPQHF
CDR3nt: TGCGCCAGCAGCCCGGAGACAGGGCACAATCAGCCCCAGCATTTT

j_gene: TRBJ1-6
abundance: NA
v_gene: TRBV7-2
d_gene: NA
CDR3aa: CASSFPLSSPLHF
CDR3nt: TGTGCCAGCAGCTTCCCCCTGAGTTCACCCCTCCACTTT

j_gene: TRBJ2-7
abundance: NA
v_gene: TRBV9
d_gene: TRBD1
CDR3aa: CASSVSGGSPSYEQYF
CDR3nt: TGTGCCAGCAGCGTATCAGGGGGCAGCCCATCCTACGAGCAGTACTTC

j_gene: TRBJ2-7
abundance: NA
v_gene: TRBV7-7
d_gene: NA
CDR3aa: CASSPSGSYGQYF
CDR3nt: TGTGCTAGCAGCCCCTCAGGAAGTTACGGGCAGTACTTC

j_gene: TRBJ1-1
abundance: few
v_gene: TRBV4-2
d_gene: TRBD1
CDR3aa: CASSPEDRGIRAGTEAFF
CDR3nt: TGTGCCAGCAGCCCGGAAGACAGGGGAATACGGGCGGGCACTGAAGCTTTCTTT

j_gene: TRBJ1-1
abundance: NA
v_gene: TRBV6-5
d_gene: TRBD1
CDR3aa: CASSLAGGTEAFF
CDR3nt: TGTGCCAGCAGTTTAGCAGGGGGCACTGAAGCTTTCTTT

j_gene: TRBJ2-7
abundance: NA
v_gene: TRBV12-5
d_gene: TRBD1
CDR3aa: CAGSGTGDYYEQYF
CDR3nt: TGTGCGGGATCCGGGACAGGGGACTACTACGAGCAGTACTTC

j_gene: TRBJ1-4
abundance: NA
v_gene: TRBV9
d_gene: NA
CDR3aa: CASSVGSATNEKLFF
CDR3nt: TGTGCCAGCAGCGTAGGGAGTGCAACTAATGAAAAACTGTTTTTT

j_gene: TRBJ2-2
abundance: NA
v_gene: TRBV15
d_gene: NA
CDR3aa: CATRMGPMGTGELFF
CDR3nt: TGTGCCACCAGGATGGGGCCAATGGGCACCGGGGAGCTGTTTTTT

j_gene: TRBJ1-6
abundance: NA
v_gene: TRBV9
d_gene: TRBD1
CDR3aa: CASSVGDSAYSPLHF
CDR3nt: TGTGCCAGCAGCGTAGGGGACAGTGCTTATTCACCCCTCCACTTT

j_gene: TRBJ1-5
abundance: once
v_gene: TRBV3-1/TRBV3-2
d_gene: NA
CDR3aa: CASSQALSNQPQHF
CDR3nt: TGTGCCAGCAGCCAGGCTCTTAGCAATCAGCCCCAGCATTTT

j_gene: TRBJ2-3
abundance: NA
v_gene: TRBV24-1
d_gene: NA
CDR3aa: CATSDLLGQGIDTQYF
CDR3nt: TGTGCCACCAGTGATTTGCTGGGTCAGGGGATAGATACGCAGTATTTT

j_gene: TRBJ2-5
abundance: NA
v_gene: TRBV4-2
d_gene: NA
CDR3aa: CASSQERGRETQYF
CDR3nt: TGTGCCAGCAGCCAAGAGCGGGGGCGGGAGACCCAGTACTTC

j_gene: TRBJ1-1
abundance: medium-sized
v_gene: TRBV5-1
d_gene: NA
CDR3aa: CASSPRGGGRNTEAFF
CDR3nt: TGCGCCAGCAGCCCCCGGGGAGGGGGGAGGAACACTGAAGCTTTCTTT

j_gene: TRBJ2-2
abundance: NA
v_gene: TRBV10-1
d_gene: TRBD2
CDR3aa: CASSVGLAGGTGELFF
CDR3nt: TGCGCCAGCAGTGTAGGACTAGCGGGAGGCACCGGGGAGCTGTTTTTT

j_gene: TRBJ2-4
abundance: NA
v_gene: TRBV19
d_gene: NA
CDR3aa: CASSRGLDKNIQYF
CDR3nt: TGTGCCAGTAGTAGGGGGCTGGACAAAAACATTCAGTACTTC

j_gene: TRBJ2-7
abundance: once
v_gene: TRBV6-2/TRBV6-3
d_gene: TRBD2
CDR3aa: CASSYEAGAYYEQYF
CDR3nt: TGTGCCAGCAGTTACGAAGCGGGAGCTTACTACGAGCAGTACTTC

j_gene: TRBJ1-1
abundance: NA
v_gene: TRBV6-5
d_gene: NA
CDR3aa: CASSYLYEAFF
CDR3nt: TGTGCCAGCAGTTACTTATATGAAGCTTTCTTT

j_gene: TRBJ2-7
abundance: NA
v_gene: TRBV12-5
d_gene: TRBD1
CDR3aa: CASASGQGMGEQYF
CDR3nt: TGTGCTAGTGCCTCAGGACAGGGAATGGGCGAGCAGTACTTC

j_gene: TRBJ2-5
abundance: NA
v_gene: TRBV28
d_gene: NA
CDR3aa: CASSLGTPETQYF
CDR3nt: TGTGCCAGCAGTTTAGGGACACCCGAGACCCAGTACTTC

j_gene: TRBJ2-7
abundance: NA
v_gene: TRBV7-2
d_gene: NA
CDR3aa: CASRSGRGSKEQYF
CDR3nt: TGTGCCAGCCGCTCAGGAAGGGGAAGCAAAGAGCAGTACTTC

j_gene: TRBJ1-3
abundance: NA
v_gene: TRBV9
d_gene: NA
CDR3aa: CASSVGAWGDSGNTIYF
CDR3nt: TGTGCCAGCAGCGTAGGGGCCTGGGGTGATTCGGGGAACACCATATATTTT

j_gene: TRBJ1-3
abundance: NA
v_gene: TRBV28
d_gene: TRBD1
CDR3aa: CASSFDRARDTIYF
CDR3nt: TGTGCCAGCAGTTTTGACAGGGCCCGCGACACCATATATTTT

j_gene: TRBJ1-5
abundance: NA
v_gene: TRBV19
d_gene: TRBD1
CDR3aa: CASRDGQGASPQHF
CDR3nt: TGTGCCAGTAGGGACGGACAGGGAGCATCGCCCCAGCATTTT